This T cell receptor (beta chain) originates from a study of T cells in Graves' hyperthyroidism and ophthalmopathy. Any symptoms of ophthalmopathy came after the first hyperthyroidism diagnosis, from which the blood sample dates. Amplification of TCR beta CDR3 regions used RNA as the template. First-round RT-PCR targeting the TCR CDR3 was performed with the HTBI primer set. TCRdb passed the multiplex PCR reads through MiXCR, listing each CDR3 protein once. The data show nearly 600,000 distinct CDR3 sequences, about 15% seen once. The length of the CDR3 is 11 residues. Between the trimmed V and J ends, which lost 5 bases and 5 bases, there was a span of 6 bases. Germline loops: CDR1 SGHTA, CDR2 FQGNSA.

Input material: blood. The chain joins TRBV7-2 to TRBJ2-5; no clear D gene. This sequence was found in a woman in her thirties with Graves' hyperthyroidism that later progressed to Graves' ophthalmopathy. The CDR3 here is CASSASETQYF. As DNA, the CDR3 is TGTGCCAGCAGCGCAAGTGAGACCCAGTACTTC. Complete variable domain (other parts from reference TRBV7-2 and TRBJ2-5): GAGVSQSPSNKVTEKGKDVELRCDPISGHTALYWYRQSLGQGLEFLIYFQGNSAPDKSGLPSDRFSAERTGGSVSTLTIQRTQQEDSAVYLCASSASETQYFGPGTRLLVL.